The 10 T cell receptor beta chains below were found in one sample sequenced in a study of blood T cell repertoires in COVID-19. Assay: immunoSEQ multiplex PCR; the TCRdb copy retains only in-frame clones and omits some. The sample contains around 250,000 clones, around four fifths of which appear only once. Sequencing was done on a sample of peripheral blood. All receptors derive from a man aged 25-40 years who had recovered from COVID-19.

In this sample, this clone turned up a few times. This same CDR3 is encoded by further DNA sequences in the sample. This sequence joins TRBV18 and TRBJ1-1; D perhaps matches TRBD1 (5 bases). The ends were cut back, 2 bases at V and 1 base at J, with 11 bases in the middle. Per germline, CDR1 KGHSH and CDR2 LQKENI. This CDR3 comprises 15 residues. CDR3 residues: CASSPLRGGNTEAFF. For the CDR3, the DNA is TGTGCCAGCTCACCATTAAGGGGTGGGAACACTGAAGCTTTCTTT.

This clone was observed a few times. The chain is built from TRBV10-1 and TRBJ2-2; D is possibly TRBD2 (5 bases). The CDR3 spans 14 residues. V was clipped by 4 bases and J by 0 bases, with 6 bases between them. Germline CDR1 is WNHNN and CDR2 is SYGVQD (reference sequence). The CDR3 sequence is CASSAGTNTGELFF. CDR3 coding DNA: TGCGCCAGCAGTGCGGGGACGAACACCGGGGAGCTGTTTTTT.

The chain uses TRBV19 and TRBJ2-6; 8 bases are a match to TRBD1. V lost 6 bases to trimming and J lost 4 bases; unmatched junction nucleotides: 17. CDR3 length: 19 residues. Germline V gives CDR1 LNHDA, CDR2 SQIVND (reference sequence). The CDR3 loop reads CASRTGTGTLGAGANVLTF. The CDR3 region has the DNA TGTGCCAGTAGGACCGGGACAGGTACCCTCGGAGCGGGGGCCAACGTCCTGACTTTC.

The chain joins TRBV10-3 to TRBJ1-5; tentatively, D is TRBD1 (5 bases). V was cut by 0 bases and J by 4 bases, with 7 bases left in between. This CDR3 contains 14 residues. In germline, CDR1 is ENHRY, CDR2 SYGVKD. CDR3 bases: TGTGCCATCAGTGAGTCGACAGAGAATCAGCCCCAGCATTTT. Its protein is CAISESTENQPQHF.

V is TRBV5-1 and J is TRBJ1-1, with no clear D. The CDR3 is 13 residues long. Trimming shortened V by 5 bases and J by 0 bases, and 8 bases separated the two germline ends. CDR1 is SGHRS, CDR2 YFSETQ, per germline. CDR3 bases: TGCGCCAGCAGTGGGCCAATGAACACTGAAGCTTTCTTT. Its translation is CASSGPMNTEAFF.

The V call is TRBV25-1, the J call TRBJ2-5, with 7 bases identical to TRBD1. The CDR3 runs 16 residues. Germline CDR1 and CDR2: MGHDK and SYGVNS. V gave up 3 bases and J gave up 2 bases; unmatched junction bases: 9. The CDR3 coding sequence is TGTGCCAGCAGTGAGGACCGGGACAGCGGTCAAGAGACCCAGTACTTC. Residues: CASSEDRDSGQETQYF.

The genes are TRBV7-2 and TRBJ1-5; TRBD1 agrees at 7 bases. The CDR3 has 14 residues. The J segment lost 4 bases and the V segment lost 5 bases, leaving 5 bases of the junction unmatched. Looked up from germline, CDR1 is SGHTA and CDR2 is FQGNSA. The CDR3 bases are TGTGCCAGCAGCCAGGGACAGAGAAATCAGCCCCAGCATTTT. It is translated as CASSQGQRNQPQHF.

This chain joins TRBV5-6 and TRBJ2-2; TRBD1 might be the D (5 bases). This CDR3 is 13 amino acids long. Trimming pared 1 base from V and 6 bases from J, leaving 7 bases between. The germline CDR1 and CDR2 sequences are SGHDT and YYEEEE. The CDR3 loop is CASSLSGSGELFF. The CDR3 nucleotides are TGTGCCAGCAGCTTGTCAGGGTCCGGGGAGCTGTTTTTT.

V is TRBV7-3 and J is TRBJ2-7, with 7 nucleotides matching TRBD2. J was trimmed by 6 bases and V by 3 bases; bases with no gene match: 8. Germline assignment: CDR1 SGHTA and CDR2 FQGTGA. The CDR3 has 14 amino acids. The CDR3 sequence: CASSFTGTTGEQYF. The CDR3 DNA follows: TGTGCCAGCAGCTTCACCGGGACTACTGGCGAGCAGTACTTC.

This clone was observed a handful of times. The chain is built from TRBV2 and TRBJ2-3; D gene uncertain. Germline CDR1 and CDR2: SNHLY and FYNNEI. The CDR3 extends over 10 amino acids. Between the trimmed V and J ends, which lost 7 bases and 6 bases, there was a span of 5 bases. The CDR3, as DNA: TGTGCCAGCACCCTGGATACGCAGTATTTT. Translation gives CASTLDTQYF.